This passage covers 27 T cell receptor beta chains from one sample sequenced in a study of vaccination effects on CD4 cells after COVID-19. No antigen is known for these receptors. Produced via immunoSEQ multiplex PCR; TCRdb's table is partial and in-frame only. Of 40,000 or so clones in the sample, more than 75% were seen once. The authors isolated CD4+ T cells after 9 to 10 days of culture. Source: CD4+ T cells from PBMCs cultured without peptide, taken before COVID-19 vaccination. Receptors originate from a human donor who received a COVID-19 vaccine.

The chain uses TRBV4-3 and TRBJ2-2; D is undetermined. In germline, CDR1 is LGHNA, CDR2 YSLEER. V was pared by 2 bases and J by 3 bases, with 4 bases between. This CDR3 is built from 13 residues. DNA for the CDR3: TGCGCCAGCAGCCAAAGCTACACCGGGGAGCTGTTTTTT. It encodes CASSQSYTGELFF.

The gene calls are TRBV5-1 and TRBJ1-1; weak D call: TRBD1 (5 bases). V gave up 2 bases and J gave up 5 bases, with 10 bases separating them. The germline CDR1 and CDR2 sequences are SGHRS and YFSETQ. CDR3 length: 13 amino acids. The CDR3 DNA sequence: TGCGCCAGCAGCTTAAGGGAGGGGACTGAAGCTTTCTTT. Translated, it gives CASSLREGTEAFF.

The chain joins TRBV24-1 to TRBJ2-3; D may be TRBD1 (6 bases). There are 15 residues in the CDR3. V was cut by 4 bases and J by 0 bases, with 10 bases left in between. Per the germline V gene, CDR1 is KGHDR and CDR2 is SFDVKD. CDR3: CATSDKGQSTDTQYF. In DNA, the CDR3 is TGTGCCACCAGTGACAAGGGACAAAGCACAGATACGCAGTATTTT.

The chain is built from TRBV25-1 and TRBJ2-7, with D perhaps matching TRBD1 (6 bases). Between the trimmed V and J ends, which lost 7 bases and 7 bases, there was a span of 23 bases. In germline, CDR1 is MGHDK, CDR2 SYGVNS. The CDR3 is 15 amino acids. The chain's CDR3 is CASNLPPDRSKEQYV. In DNA, the CDR3 is TGTGCCAGCAACCTACCCCCCGACAGGTCTAAAGAGCAGTACGTC.

The chain has TRBV19 and TRBJ1-1; tentatively, D is TRBD1 (6 bases). The germline V and J ends were trimmed by 7 bases and 3 bases, with 12 bases remaining between them. This CDR3 has 13 residues. Per germline, CDR1 LNHDA and CDR2 SQIVND (reference sequence). CDR3 coding DNA: TGTGCCAGTAAGGGGGACGGTTACACTGAAGCTTTCTTT. Translation: CASKGDGYTEAFF.

The table lists this clone with a few counts. This chain links TRBV4-3 with TRBJ1-3; D remains ambiguous. The germline V gene has CDR1 LGHNA and CDR2 YSLEER. Trimming took 0 bases from V and 0 from J, leaving 6 bases between them. The CDR3 covers 15 residues. The CDR3 DNA is TGCGCCAGCAGCCAAGAGAACTTCTCTGGAAACACCATATATTTT. Its protein product is CASSQENFSGNTIYF.

DNA for the CDR3: TGCGCCAGCAGCTTCTCGGGGGACACTGAAGCTTTCTTT. Encoded protein: CASSFSGDTEAFF. This chain joins TRBV5-1 and TRBJ1-1; tentatively, D is TRBD1 (5 bases). Trimming stripped 2 bases from V and 3 bases from J, with 8 bases between. In germline, CDR1 is SGHRS, CDR2 YFSETQ. The CDR3 loop spans 13 amino acids.

The rearrangement uses TRBV18 and TRBJ1-1; D is unclear. The CDR3 loop spans 12 amino acids. Germline-derived CDR1 and CDR2 are KGHSH and LQKENI. Trimming left V 2 bases short and J 7 bases short, with 8 bases between. The chain's CDR3 is CASSPSRVEAFF. The CDR3 nucleotides read TGTGCCAGCTCACCAAGCAGAGTTGAAGCTTTCTTT. The complete variable domain, with remaining parts taken from reference TRBV18 and TRBJ1-1, reads NAGVMQNPRHLVRRRGQEARLRCSPMKGHSHVYWYRQLPEEGLKFMVYLQKENIIDESGMPKERFSAEFPKEGPSILRIQQVVRGDSAAYFCASSPSRVEAFFGQGTRLTVV.

The table lists this clone with a count of one. The rearrangement joins TRBV28 to TRBJ1-3; no clear D. Germline V gene data show CDR1 as MDHEN and CDR2 as SYDVKM. The CDR3 length is 16 residues. Trimming stripped 7 bases from V and 0 bases from J, with 16 bases between. CDR3 region: CASNEGLGFSGNTIYF. CDR3 nucleotide sequence: TGTGCCAGCAACGAAGGGTTAGGATTCTCTGGAAACACCATATATTTT.

The DNA of the CDR3 is TGCGCCAGCAGCAGGAGACAGGGGACTTACAATGAGCAGTTCTTC. Residues: CASSRRQGTYNEQFF. The chain links TRBV5-1 to TRBJ2-1; TRBD1 agrees at 8 bases. The CDR3 spans 15 residues. J was trimmed by 4 bases and V by 4 bases; bases with no gene match: 7. Germline CDR1 and CDR2: SGHRS and YFSETQ.

As to this clone: A junction boundary mismatches the germline segment, possibly from a read error. The rearrangement uses TRBV19 and TRBJ2-2; D possibly corresponds to TRBD2 (6 bases). The CDR3 length is 18 residues. Germline V gene lookup returns CDR1 LNHDA and CDR2 SQIVND (reference sequence). The CDR3 sequence is CASLNSAEGHAKTGELFF. For the CDR3, the DNA is TGTGCCAGCCTGAATTCCGCGGAGGGGCACGCGAAGACCGGGGAGCTGTTTTTT.

This rearrangement joins TRBV12-5 to TRBJ2-3, with no clear D. V was pared by 2 bases and J by 1 base, with 7 bases between. This CDR3 region has 14 residues. The germline V gene has CDR1 LGHNT and CDR2 FRNRAP. CDR3 DNA sequence: TGTGCTAGTGGTTTGCTCACAGGCACAGATACGCAGTATTTT. Protein sequence: CASGLLTGTDTQYF. The variable domain in full, with the rest retrieved from reference TRBV12-5 and TRBJ2-3, is DARVTQTPRHKVTEMGQEVTMRCQPILGHNTVFWYRQTMMQGLELLAYFRNRAPLDDSGMPKDRFSAEMPDATLATLKIQPSEPRDSAVYFCASGLLTGTDTQYFGPGTRLTVL.

The gene calls are TRBV10-3 and TRBJ2-5; 10 nucleotides line up with TRBD1. Germline trimming cut 1 base from V and 2 bases from J; bases unmatched to any gene: 4. Looked up from germline, CDR1 is ENHRY and CDR2 is SYGVKD. This CDR3 comprises 16 residues. CDR3 sequence reads: CAISEWGQGLQETQYF. CDR3 DNA sequence: TGTGCCATCAGTGAGTGGGGACAGGGGTTACAAGAGACCCAGTACTTC.

The rearrangement joins TRBV6-2 or TRBV6-3 to TRBJ2-5; the match to TRBD2 covers 15 bases. Trimming took 4 bases from V and 4 from J; bases not matched to a gene: 7. In germline, CDR1 is MNHEY, CDR2 SVGEGT. The length of the CDR3 is 17 residues. The CDR3 is CASSFRTSGGARETQYF. Written as DNA, the CDR3 is TGTGCCAGCAGTTTCAGGACTAGCGGGGGGGCCCGAGAGACCCAGTACTTC.

The chain has TRBV5-1 and TRBJ2-5; TRBD2 matches 9 bases. Germline V gene sequence: CDR1 SGHRS, CDR2 YFSETQ. With V trimmed by 1 base and J by 2 bases, 6 bases remained unmatched. The CDR3 spans 16 residues. CDR3 residues: CASSLLAGEQQETQYF. The CDR3 nucleotides are TGCGCCAGCAGCTTGTTAGCGGGGGAGCAACAAGAGACCCAGTACTTC.

The rearrangement links TRBV6-2 or TRBV6-3 to TRBJ2-5; D perhaps matches TRBD2 (6 bases). The CDR3 runs 14 residues. Per the germline V gene, CDR1 is MNHEY and CDR2 is SVGEGT. Trimming left V 6 bases short and J 1 base short, with 12 bases between. CDR3 DNA: TGTGCCAGCAGCCAAGCGGGCCCCCAAGAGACCCAGTACTTC. Residues: CASSQAGPQETQYF.

V is TRBV7-2 and J is TRBJ2-3, with no clear D. CDR1 and CDR2 (germline): SGHTA, FQGNSA. Trimming took off 1 base at V and 2 bases at J, with 7 bases between the two ends. The CDR3 is 14 amino acids. CDR3 amino acids: CASSLGDTTDTQYF. The CDR3 bases are TGTGCCAGCAGCTTAGGAGACACCACAGATACGCAGTATTTT.

The rearrangement joins TRBV9 to TRBJ1-1; tentatively, D is TRBD1 (5 bases). CDR3 length: 13 residues. V dropped 6 bases and J dropped 1 base, with 10 bases sitting between them. From germline, CDR1 is SGDLS and CDR2 YYNGEE. CDR3 amino acids: CASNQGGNTEAFF. CDR3 sequence (DNA): TGTGCCAGCAACCAGGGAGGGAACACTGAAGCTTTCTTT.

The chain uses TRBV21-1 and TRBJ1-5; the tabulated D call, TRBD1, remains unverified against the DNA. TRBV21-1 is labeled a pseudogene. The CDR3 length is 19 residues. CDR3 sequence (DNA): TGTGCCAGCAGCAAACTATCCTCGGGAACAGGGGCTAGCAATCAGCCCCAGCATTTT. Translation: CASSKLSSGTGASNQPQHF.

A note on this clone: At one boundary the junction diverges from the germline segment, which might be a read error. V is TRBV2 and J is TRBJ2-2; 8 bases line up with TRBD1. The CDR3 contains 14 residues. CDR1 is SNHLY and CDR2 is FYNNEI in the germline V gene. CDR3 loop: CASRRTGNSGELFF. The CDR3 DNA reads TGTGCCAGCAGGAGGACAGGGAACTCCGGGGAGCTGTTTTTT.

The genes are TRBV5-5 and TRBJ2-5, with a tentative D call TRBD1 (5 bases). CDR1 SGHKS and CDR2 YYEKEE come from the germline V gene (reference sequence). Trimming removed 4 bases from V and 5 bases from J, with 18 bases in between. This CDR3 has 15 amino acids. The CDR3 DNA reads as TGTGCCAGCAGCCCTAGGACAATCGGACCGGAGACCCAGTACTTC. Translated: CASSPRTIGPETQYF.

The chain employs TRBV27 and TRBJ2-5; no clear D. The V gene lost 0 bases and the J gene lost 5 bases, with 13 bases spanning the gap. Germline CDR1 reads MNHEY; CDR2 reads SMNVEV (reference sequence). This CDR3 has 15 amino acids. The CDR3 DNA reads as TGTGCCAGCAGTTTATCGTGGCCCACCGCGGAGACCCAGTACTTC. Translating it yields CASSLSWPTAETQYF.

The V call is TRBV10-1, the J call TRBJ1-1; D call uncertain. Germline CDR1 is WNHNN and CDR2 is SYGVQD (reference sequence). CDR3 length: 14 residues. V shed 2 bases and J shed 1 base, with 8 bases lying between them. The CDR3 coding sequence is TGCGCCAGCAGTGAGCAGGTTTCGAACACTGAAGCTTTCTTT. As protein: CASSEQVSNTEAFF.

In its sample, this clone was seen once. This sequence joins TRBV30 and TRBJ2-1; D call uncertain. This CDR3 is built from 14 residues. Looked up from germline, CDR1 is GTSNPN and CDR2 is SVGIG (reference sequence). V was pared by 0 bases and J by 6 bases, with 12 bases between. The CDR3 DNA reads as TGTGCCTGGAGTGTACGGGTAGCAATCAATGAGCAGTTCTTC. Its translation is CAWSVRVAINEQFF.

This sequence joins TRBV7-8 and TRBJ1-3; TRBD1 might be the D (5 bases). This CDR3 has 14 residues. V lost 5 bases and J 2 bases, leaving 10 bases between the germline ends. Germline V gene lookup returns CDR1 SGHVS and CDR2 FQNEAQ. The CDR3 loop reads CASSRRGAGNTIYF. CDR3 bases: TGTGCCAGCAGCCGCCGAGGGGCTGGAAACACCATATATTTT.

The gene calls are TRBV21-1 and TRBJ2-3; the DNA was not used to check the table's D call, TRBD2. TRBV21-1 is described as a pseudogene. The CDR3 spans 16 residues. CDR3 loop: CASSKVKRGVLDTQYF. The CDR3 region has the DNA TGTGCCAGCAGCAAAGTAAAGCGGGGGGTTCTAGATACGCAGTATTTT.

The chain carries TRBV5-1 and TRBJ1-6; no clear D gene. Germline assignment: CDR1 SGHRS and CDR2 YFSETQ. V was cut by 0 bases and J by 5 bases, with 18 bases left in between. This CDR3 is built from 18 residues. CDR3 sequence (DNA): TGCGCCAGCAGCTTGGAACCATGGACGAGCAAAAATAATTCACCCCTCCACTTT. As protein: CASSLEPWTSKNNSPLHF.